Following are 24 T cell receptor beta chains from one sample sequenced in a study of naive and memory T cell subsets. The beta constant-region primer was an equimolar mix of two oligonucleotides covering TRBC1 and TRBC2. TCRdb re-called the UMI-ligation and nested PCR reads with MiXCR, one entry per CDR3 protein. The data show around 35,000 distinct CDR3 sequences, 10% to 15% seen once. Material for sequencing was effector memory CD4+ T cells from blood. Noted subset: effector memory, CD45RA- CD27-. The origin of the receptors is a human donor in good health.

The V and J genes are TRBV5-4 and TRBJ2-5, with 8 bases fitting TRBD1. Trimming removed 2 bases from V and 2 bases from J; junction bases left unmatched: 8. The germline V gene encodes CDR1 SGHNT and CDR2 YYREEE (reference sequence). The CDR3 runs 16 residues. The CDR3 DNA follows: TGTGCCAGCAGCTTAGCCCCACAGGGGGTACAAGAGACCCAGTACTTC. Protein product: CASSLAPQGVQETQYF.

This clonotype was seen at least ten times. The chain uses TRBV19 and TRBJ2-1; TRBD2 matches 12 bases. In germline, CDR1 is LNHDA, CDR2 SQIVND (reference sequence). The V segment lost 9 bases and the J segment 8 bases; nucleotides outside the gene matches: 14. CDR3 length equals 16 residues. CDR3 sequence reads: CARRILAGGPLDEQFF. The DNA of the CDR3 is TGTGCCAGAAGAATTCTAGCGGGAGGGCCTCTAGATGAGCAGTTCTTC.

This clonotype has a handful of counts. The chain carries TRBV28 and TRBJ2-3; 14 bases line up with TRBD2. Per germline, CDR1 MDHEN and CDR2 SYDVKM. CDR3 length equals 17 residues. J was trimmed by 2 bases and V by 5 bases; bases with no gene match: 6. CDR3 bases: TGTGCCAGCAGTGGCGGGGGACTAGCGGGAGCCACAGATACGCAGTATTTT. Protein sequence: CASSGGGLAGATDTQYF. Combining the CDR3 with reference TRBV28 and TRBJ2-3 gives the whole variable domain DVKVTQSSRYLVKRTGEKVFLECVQDMDHENMFWYRQDPGLGLRLIYFSYDVKMKEKGDIPEGYSVSREKKERFSLILESASTNQTSMYLCASSGGGLAGATDTQYFGPGTRLTVL.

J is TRBJ2-1 and V is TRBV5-5; 13 nucleotides align to TRBD2. V lost 1 base, J lost 12 bases, and 13 bases stayed unmatched. The CDR3 consists of 17 residues. Germline V gene data show CDR1 as SGHKS and CDR2 as YYEKEE (reference sequence). The CDR3 DNA reads TGTGCCAGCAGCTTGCCGAGCCTGGGGACTAGCGGGAAGCGGCAGTTCTTC. It codes for CASSLPSLGTSGKRQFF.

The rearrangement joins TRBV12-3 or TRBV12-4 to TRBJ2-1; TRBD1 matches 8 bases. CDR3 size: 15 residues. Trimming cost V 5 bases and J 4 bases; bases outside gene matches: 7. The CDR3 region is CASSPRTGQYNEQFF. The CDR3 nucleotides are TGTGCCAGCAGTCCCAGGACAGGGCAATACAATGAGCAGTTCTTC.

In its sample, this clonotype ranks as medium-sized. V gene TRBV14 combines with J gene TRBJ2-7; 9 positions match TRBD1. Germline V gives CDR1 SGHDN, CDR2 FVKESK. CDR3 length equals 14 residues. With 4 bases clipped from V and 7 bases from J, the junction kept 8 bases outside the gene matches. CDR3 nucleotide sequence: TGTGCCAGCAGCCTTGGCGGGACAGGGCGAGAGCAGTACTTC. Amino acid sequence: CASSLGGTGREQYF.

This clonotype came up a few times. The CDR3: CASAQSGTSPYGYTF. DNA for the CDR3: TGTGCCAGCGCCCAATCCGGGACATCACCGTATGGCTACACCTTC. The V and J genes are TRBV6-5 and TRBJ1-2; D might be TRBD1 (6 bases). Germline V gives CDR1 MNHEY, CDR2 SVGAGI. Trimming took off 8 bases at V and 5 bases at J, with 21 bases between the two ends. The CDR3 consists of 15 residues.

This clonotype was found once. A much more abundant neighbour one base away suggests this may be a read error. The V gene is TRBV20-1, the J gene TRBJ2-1, with D perhaps matching TRBD2 (5 bases). The CDR3 is 13 amino acids. Deletions cut 2 bases from V and 9 bases from J, with 14 bases between. Germline loops: CDR1 DFQATT, CDR2 SNEGSKA (reference sequence). For the CDR3, the DNA is TGCAGTGCTAGAAGGGTACTAGTCGGTGAGCAGTTCTTC. The encoded protein is CSARRVLVGEQFF.

This clonotype came up a few times. The chain uses TRBV6-6 and TRBJ2-1; tentative D call: TRBD2 (7 bases). This CDR3 has 15 residues. V was trimmed by 2 bases and J by 8 bases, leaving 16 bases between them. Germline values: CDR1 MNHNY, CDR2 SVGAGI (reference sequence). CDR3 DNA: TGTGCCAGCAGTTACAGGGGGGGAGGCCTCGATGAGCAGTTCTTC. The encoded protein is CASSYRGGGLDEQFF.

This clonotype has just a few counts. The rearrangement links TRBV29-1 to TRBJ2-4, with a tentative D call TRBD2 (5 bases). There are 15 residues in the CDR3. Germline values: CDR1 SQVTM, CDR2 ANQGSEA. V lost 0 bases, J lost 0 bases, and 9 bases lay in between. In DNA form, the CDR3 reads TGCAGCGTTGAAGATGAGGGATTAGCCAAAAACATTCAGTACTTC. Amino acid sequence: CSVEDEGLAKNIQYF.

Only a few counts were recorded for this clonotype. The rearrangement links TRBV18 to TRBJ2-3, with TRBD2 matching over 7 bases. The germline V gene encodes CDR1 KGHSH and CDR2 LQKENI. The CDR3 is 15 amino acids. J gave up 4 bases and V 3 bases, and 7 bases lay outside the gene matches. CDR3 sequence: CASSPTSDVADTQYF. In DNA, the CDR3 is TGTGCCAGCTCACCTACTAGCGATGTTGCAGATACGCAGTATTTT.

This clonotype was seen more than once but under ten times. V and J are TRBV28 and TRBJ2-7, with a weak D call TRBD2 (6 bases). V lost 2 bases and J 0 bases, leaving 14 bases between the germline ends. The CDR3 totals 16 residues. The germline V gene has CDR1 MDHEN and CDR2 SYDVKM. CDR3 sequence (DNA): TGTGCCAGCAGTTTACATTTAGCGGTGCTCTCCTACGAGCAGTACTTC. Translated: CASSLHLAVLSYEQYF.

This clonotype appeared many times. This chain links TRBV9 with TRBJ2-7, with D perhaps TRBD2 (6 bases). This CDR3 is 16 amino acids long. The V and J ends lost 3 bases and 1 base respectively, with 17 bases between them. Germline V gene data show CDR1 as SGDLS and CDR2 as YYNGEE. CDR3 DNA: TGTGCCAGCAGCGGGGAGGCCAGGGCCAATTCCTACGAGCAGTACTTC. Translated, it gives CASSGEARANSYEQYF. Full variable domain (missing parts from reference TRBV9 and TRBJ2-7): DSGVTQTPKHLITATGQRVTLRCSPRSGDLSVYWYQQSLDQGLQFLIQYYNGEERAKGNILERFSAQQFPDLHSELNLSSLELGDSALYFCASSGEARANSYEQYFGPGTRLTVT.

This clonotype was seen at least ten times. V and J are TRBV2 and TRBJ2-3, with TRBD1 identical over 11 bases. Trimming took 8 bases from V and 4 from J; bases not matched to a gene: 5. CDR1 and CDR2 from the germline V gene are SNHLY and FYNNEI. The CDR3 is 14 amino acids. The CDR3 coding sequence is TGTGCCAGCGGTCAGGGACAGGGGGCAGATACGCAGTATTTT. As protein: CASGQGQGADTQYF.

V usage is TRBV25-1 and J usage is TRBJ1-1; tentative D call: TRBD1 (5 bases). V lost 2 bases and J 5 bases, leaving 12 bases between the germline ends. The CDR3 has 14 residues. Germline V gene lookup returns CDR1 MGHDK and CDR2 SYGVNS. CDR3 sequence (DNA): TGTGCCAGCAGTGAAGGCCAGGGAGTGACTGAAGCTTTCTTT. The encoded protein is CASSEGQGVTEAFF.

This clonotype occurred a few times. The V gene is TRBV25-1, the J gene TRBJ1-2; the match to TRBD1 covers 7 bases. Trimming took 6 bases from V and 5 from J; bases not matched to a gene: 9. CDR3 size: 14 residues. The V gene's germline CDR1 is MGHDK and CDR2 SYGVNS. Here the CDR3 DNA reads TGTGCCAGCAGCGCGACAGGGCTCCAATATGGCTACACCTTC. Translated: CASSATGLQYGYTF.

This clonotype was recorded a few times. The chain carries TRBV28 and TRBJ2-3; the D gene could be TRBD1 or TRBD2 (5 bases each). Trimming removed 5 bases at V and 0 bases at J, with 15 bases between. Germline CDR1 is MDHEN and CDR2 is SYDVKM. This CDR3 is 16 amino acids long. CDR3 region: CASSPRGASSTDTQYF. CDR3 sequence (DNA): TGTGCCAGCAGTCCCAGAGGGGCTAGTAGCACAGATACGCAGTATTTT.

The sample holds a few counts of this clonotype. This chain uses TRBV6-5 with TRBJ1-1, with 7 bases lining up with TRBD1. Germline V gives CDR1 MNHEY, CDR2 SVGAGI. J was trimmed by 7 bases and V by 6 bases; bases with no gene match: 8. CDR3 length equals 13 residues. In DNA, the CDR3 is TGTGCCAGCAGCCAGACAGGGCGAGTTGAAGCTTTCTTT. Its translation: CASSQTGRVEAFF.

The sample holds a few counts of this clonotype. V gene TRBV5-1 combines with J gene TRBJ2-5; 11 bases align to TRBD2. This CDR3 spans 17 amino acids. Looked up from germline, CDR1 is SGHRS and CDR2 is YFSETQ. The ends lost 0 bases at V and 0 bases at J; junction bases unmatched: 4. The CDR3 protein is CASSLGGLAGNQETQYF. The DNA for the CDR3 is TGCGCCAGCAGCTTGGGCGGACTAGCGGGCAACCAAGAGACCCAGTACTTC.

This clonotype was observed at least ten times. The gene calls are TRBV20-1 and TRBJ1-1, with unresolved D. This CDR3 contains 13 residues. Germline V gene data show CDR1 as DFQATT and CDR2 as SNEGSKA (reference sequence). V lost 2 bases, J lost 0 bases, and 7 bases lay in between. CDR3 sequence reads: CSARNSLNTEAFF. DNA of the CDR3: TGCAGTGCTAGAAACAGCTTGAACACTGAAGCTTTCTTT.

The sample holds many counts of this clonotype. The chain combines TRBV4-3 with TRBJ2-1; D unclear. The CDR3 runs 15 residues. The ends were cut back, 0 bases at V and 4 bases at J, with 10 bases in the middle. Germline assignment: CDR1 LGHNA and CDR2 YSLEER. The CDR3: CASSQDGGPYNEQFF. Written as DNA, the CDR3 is TGCGCCAGCAGCCAAGACGGTGGGCCGTACAATGAGCAGTTCTTC.

This clonotype has only a few counts. The CDR3 protein is CASSSPILAGFHEQYF. The DNA for the CDR3 is TGTGCCAGCAGTTCTCCTATACTAGCGGGATTCCACGAGCAGTACTTC. The gene calls are TRBV6-2 or TRBV6-3 and TRBJ2-7; 10 nucleotides agree with TRBD2. The CDR3 totals 16 residues. The germline CDR1 and CDR2 sequences are MNHEY and SVGEGT. Unmatched junction bases numbered 11, after V lost 4 bases and J lost 5 bases.

This clonotype has ten or more counts. V usage is TRBV7-6 and J usage is TRBJ2-5, with a tentative D call TRBD2 (6 bases). This CDR3 spans 14 amino acids. V was trimmed by 1 base and J by 3 bases, leaving 9 bases between them. Per the germline V gene, CDR1 is SGHVS and CDR2 is FNYEAQ. In DNA, the CDR3 is TGTGCCAGCAGCTTAGTTGGCGGGGAAGAGACCCAGTACTTC. Its protein is CASSLVGGEETQYF.

This clonotype was found a few times. This chain links TRBV9 with TRBJ1-6; D is unresolved. This CDR3 is built from 14 residues. The germline V gene has CDR1 SGDLS and CDR2 YYNGEE. The V gene lost 3 bases and the J gene lost 6 bases, with 10 bases spanning the gap. The DNA for the CDR3 is TGTGCCAGCAGCGGGGAGCGGGGTAATTCACCCCTCCACTTT. This codes for CASSGERGNSPLHF.